The clone carrying this T cell receptor beta chain was recorded once. Cohorts were based on clinical histories the participants reported. This sample is drawn from a study of blood T cell repertoires in COVID-19. Authors' analysis steps: For nucleated cells, counts were estimated from reference gene primer amplification. The repertoire was sequenced with immunoSEQ multiplex PCR; TCRdb's copy has only in-frame clones and lacks some. The DNA gave D and trimming, while V, J and clone size come from that table. The table lists 200,000 to 250,000 clones, about nine tenths of them singletons. Germline V gene data show CDR1 as KGHSH and CDR2 as LQKENI. The germline V and J ends were trimmed by 2 bases and 9 bases, with 23 bases remaining between them. The CDR3 covers 17 residues.

The TCR sequence derives from a woman aged 30 to 39 with acute COVID-19. Sequencing was carried out using PBMCs or T cells enriched from blood (not recorded which). The genes are TRBV18 and TRBJ1-3; D might be TRBD1 (6 bases). CDR3 nucleotides: TGTGCCAGCTCACCAGTTTTGACAGGACACAATGGGGGCACCATATATTTT. Translated: CASSPVLTGHNGGTIYF.